Sequencing of this TCR beta chain was carried out in a study of human T cells and chemical hapten exposure. About the research overall: Small pooled library volume differences chiefly drove per-sample TCR yield variation. Study-level findings and limits: With regard to DPC sensitization, TCRs above 1 in 1000 frequency did not change.

Via MiXCR, TCRdb re-called the 5' RACE reads, giving one row per CDR3 protein. In the table there are around 140,000 distinct CDR3 sequences, roughly 4% of which are singletons. Germline CDR1 reads GTSNPN; CDR2 reads SVGIG (reference sequence). The CDR3 consists of 14 residues. Trimming shortened V by 1 base and J by 0 bases, and 7 bases separated the two germline ends. It was unfractionated whole blood from which total RNA was extracted. This clonotype has more than one count but fewer than ten. Its antigen is undetermined. The chain links TRBV30 to TRBJ2-1, with unresolved D. The sequence was obtained from a female donor in good health. The CDR3 coding sequence is TGTGCCTGGAGTGAGATTAGCTCCTACAATGAGCAGTTCTTC. This translates into CAWSEISSYNEQFF.